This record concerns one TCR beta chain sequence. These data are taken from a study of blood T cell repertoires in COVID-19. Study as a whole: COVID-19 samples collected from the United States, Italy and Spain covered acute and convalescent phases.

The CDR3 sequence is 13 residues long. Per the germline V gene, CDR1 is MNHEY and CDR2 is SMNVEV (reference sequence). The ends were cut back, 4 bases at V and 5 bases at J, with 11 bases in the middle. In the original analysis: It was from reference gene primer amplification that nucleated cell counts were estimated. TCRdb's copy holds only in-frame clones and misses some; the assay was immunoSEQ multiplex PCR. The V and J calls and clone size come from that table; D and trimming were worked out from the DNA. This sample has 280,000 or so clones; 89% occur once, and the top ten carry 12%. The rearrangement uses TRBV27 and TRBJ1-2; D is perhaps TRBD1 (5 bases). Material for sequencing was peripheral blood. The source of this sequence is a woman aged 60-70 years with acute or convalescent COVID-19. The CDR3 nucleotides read TGTGCCAGCAGTTCGACAGACAGATATGGCTACACCTTC. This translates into CASSSTDRYGYTF.